This paragraph covers one TCR beta chain sequence. Its antigen is unidentified. With 7 bases clipped from V and 8 bases from J, the junction kept 14 bases outside the gene matches. CDR3 length: 16 amino acids. The germline CDR1 and CDR2 sequences are LNHNV and YYDKDF (reference sequence). PCR primers comprised 60 Vbeta and 13 Jbeta primers. Libraries were prepared by immunoSEQ multiplex PCR; TCRdb keeps only in-frame clonotypes and omits some of them. The data show under 150,000 clones, approximately 69% seen once. The data were taken from a study of cytomegalovirus exposure and HLA in healthy donors. About the study: HLA-typed donors were the source of 80 million to 90 million unique TCRs, which an early data release held. The study, taken as a whole, reports: Most likely, a cluster of highly shared sequence variants arose as a sequencing artifact. Later analysis associated a missense DCLRE1C variant with TCR beta V- and J-gene trimming.

The receptor was derived from a woman in her forties in good health and CMV-seropositive. The sequenced sample was PBMCs. The chain joins TRBV15 to TRBJ2-1; 10 bases are a match to TRBD1. For the CDR3, the DNA is TGTGCCACCATAAGCTCCGGGACAGGGGCCATGTATGAGCAGTTCTTC. This sequence encodes CATISSGTGAMYEQFF.